These 8 T cell receptor beta chains originate from one sample sequenced in a study of T cells in Graves' hyperthyroidism and ophthalmopathy. The source material, RNA transcripts, was used to amplify TCR beta CDR3 regions. TCR CDR3 regions were first amplified by RT-PCR with HTBI primers. TCRdb called the multiplex PCR reads again in MiXCR, with one record for every CDR3 protein. The profile shows approximately 400,000 distinct CDR3 sequences, more than 15% of them singletons. What was sequenced was blood. The receptors here all came from a woman aged 18-29 years with Graves' hyperthyroidism.

This clonotype was detected ten times or more. The V gene is TRBV20-1, the J gene TRBJ2-1; D ambiguous. Germline values: CDR1 DFQATT, CDR2 SNEGSKA (reference sequence). Trimming shortened V by 1 base and J by 6 bases, and 13 bases separated the two germline ends. This CDR3 region has 14 residues. CDR3 in amino acids: CSARVEWSGNEQFF. In DNA form, the CDR3 reads TGCAGTGCTAGAGTTGAATGGTCCGGCAATGAGCAGTTCTTC.

This clonotype was counted at least ten times. The J gene is TRBJ1-1, the V gene TRBV7-2; D unclear. This CDR3 region has 15 residues. V gave up 1 base and J gave up 1 base, with 10 bases separating them. The germline gives CDR1 SGHTA, CDR2 FQGNSA. In nucleotides, the CDR3 is TGTGCCAGCAGCTTAGTATCCGGAGGGAACACTGAAGCTTTCTTT. Amino acid sequence: CASSLVSGGNTEAFF. The whole variable domain, filled in from reference TRBV7-2 and TRBJ1-1, reads GAGVSQSPSNKVTEKGKDVELRCDPISGHTALYWYRQSLGQGLEFLIYFQGNSAPDKSGLPSDRFSAERTGGSVSTLTIQRTQQEDSAVYLCASSLVSGGNTEAFFGQGTRLTVV.

V usage is TRBV7-9 and J usage is TRBJ2-1; no definite D call. Germline V CDR1 and CDR2: SEHNR, FQNEAQ (reference sequence). The CDR3 consists of 12 residues. Trimming left V 10 bases short and J 5 bases short, with 12 bases between. The CDR3 bases are TGTGCCACCTCGAGAGAAGACAATGAGCAGTTCTTC. Its translation: CATSREDNEQFF.

This clonotype was counted many times. This sequence joins TRBV29-1 and TRBJ1-1, with TRBD1 identical over 8 bases. Germline CDR1 is SQVTM and CDR2 is ANQGSEA. With V trimmed by 6 bases and J by 7 bases, 7 bases remained unmatched. CDR3 length equals 12 residues. CDR3 sequence reads: CSVGTDRVEAFF. CDR3 bases: TGCAGCGTCGGAACGGACAGGGTTGAAGCTTTCTTT.

V and J are TRBV27 and TRBJ2-7; tentatively, D is TRBD2 (6 bases). Trimming stripped 5 bases from V and 0 bases from J, with 20 bases between. Germline CDR1 reads MNHEY; CDR2 reads SMNVEV (reference sequence). CDR3 length equals 17 residues. CDR3 in amino acids: CASSPQGVGLSSYEQYF. In nucleotides, the CDR3 is TGTGCCAGCAGTCCGCAGGGTGTGGGACTTAGCTCCTACGAGCAGTACTTC.

The table lists this clonotype with many counts. This chain uses TRBV20-1 with TRBJ2-3; 10 positions match TRBD2. V shed 4 bases, J shed 7 bases, and the junction held 8 bases outside the gene matches. This CDR3 contains 14 residues. Germline V lookup: CDR1 DFQATT, CDR2 SNEGSKA (reference sequence). CDR3 DNA sequence: TGCAGTGCTAAAACTAGCGGGATTGCGAATACGCAGTATTTT. Translating it yields CSAKTSGIANTQYF.

This clonotype was recorded many times. The V gene is TRBV7-2, the J gene TRBJ2-2; TRBD2 matches at 8 bases. The CDR3 spans 16 residues. CDR1 SGHTA and CDR2 FQGNSA come from the germline V gene. J lost 4 bases, V lost 5 bases, and 9 bases had no gene match. CDR3 nucleotides: TGTGCCAGCAGCCCCAGGGGCCTAGCGGGCACCGGGGAGCTGTTTTTT. This sequence encodes CASSPRGLAGTGELFF.

The table lists this clonotype with many counts. The chain carries TRBV12-3 or TRBV12-4 and TRBJ1-4; TRBD1 agrees at 9 bases. Trimming removed 6 bases from V and 7 bases from J; junction bases left unmatched: 6. The CDR3 spans 14 residues. CDR3: CASRAGTGIEKLFF. CDR3 DNA sequence: TGTGCCAGCAGGGCCGGGACAGGGATTGAAAAACTGTTTTTT.